The 17 T cell receptor beta chains below come from one sample, sequenced in a study of technical replicates of blood from a handful of donors. The assay was immunoSEQ multiplex PCR, and TCRdb's table has in-frame clones only and misses some. The profile shows more than 75,000 clones, 92% of them singletons. What was sequenced was T cells isolated from PBMCs. These receptors were taken from a human donor in good health.

This sequence joins TRBV7-9 and TRBJ1-1, with D tentatively TRBD1 (5 bases). The CDR3 contains 13 residues. V dropped 3 bases and J dropped 4 bases, with 9 bases sitting between them. Germline CDR1 is SEHNR and CDR2 is FQNEAQ (reference sequence). The CDR3 DNA reads as TGTGCCAGCAGCTTCACAGGTCCCACTGAAGCTTTCTTT. It specifies CASSFTGPTEAFF. Based on the CDR3 plus reference TRBV7-9 and TRBJ1-1, the full variable domain is DTGVSQNPRHKITKRGQNVTFRCDPISEHNRLYWYRQTLGQGPEFLTYFQNEAQLEKSRLLSDRFSAERPKGSFSTLEIQRTEQGDSAMYLCASSFTGPTEAFFGQGTRLTVV.

Only one count was recorded for this clone. The rearrangement uses TRBV27 and TRBJ2-7, with 7 bases that match TRBD2. Per germline, CDR1 MNHEY and CDR2 SMNVEV (reference sequence). The CDR3 extends over 15 amino acids. V lost 4 bases, J lost 3 bases, and 9 bases stayed unmatched. CDR3 amino acids: CASSSRASGLYEQYF. The CDR3 region has the DNA TGTGCCAGCAGTTCGCGGGCTAGCGGCCTCTACGAGCAGTACTTC.

CDR3 nucleotide sequence: TGCGCCAGCAGCCAACCGACAGGGGGCGAGCAGTACTTC. Translation gives CASSQPTGGEQYF. The V call is TRBV4-1, the J call TRBJ2-7; the match to TRBD1 covers 9 bases. The J segment lost 6 bases and the V segment lost 2 bases, leaving 2 bases of the junction unmatched. This CDR3 spans 13 amino acids. CDR1 is MGHRA and CDR2 is YSYEKL in the germline V gene.

The chain has TRBV6-5 and TRBJ2-5, with TRBD2 as a possible D gene (5 bases). Trimming cost V 4 bases and J 5 bases, with 14 bases left between them. The CDR3 is 14 residues long. Germline lookup yields CDR1 MNHEY and CDR2 SVGAGI. Here the CDR3 reads CASSSGSSGETQYF. Written as DNA, the CDR3 is TGTGCCAGCAGTTCTGGCAGCTCGGGGGAGACCCAGTACTTC.

This clone came up once. V usage is TRBV7-9 and J usage is TRBJ2-2, with D tentatively TRBD2 (6 bases). There are 16 residues in the CDR3. V was cut by 2 bases and J by 2 bases, with 12 bases left in between. CDR1 and CDR2 from the germline V gene are SEHNR and FQNEAQ (reference sequence). As DNA, the CDR3 is TGTGCCAGCAGCTTATTGCGGGGCCATAACACCGGGGAGCTGTTTTTT. Protein product: CASSLLRGHNTGELFF.

The genes are TRBV28 and TRBJ2-2; TRBD1 matches 7 bases. CDR1 and CDR2 from the germline V gene are MDHEN and SYDVKM. V shed 5 bases and J 5 bases; nucleotides not matched to a gene: 11. The CDR3 is made up of 16 amino acids. This CDR3 reads CASSPPETGLTGELFF. The DNA of the CDR3 is TGTGCCAGCAGTCCACCCGAGACAGGGCTGACCGGGGAGCTGTTTTTT.

The V call is TRBV7-2, the J call TRBJ2-1; 7 nucleotides match TRBD2. With 1 base clipped from V and 12 bases from J, the junction kept 3 bases outside the gene matches. CDR1 and CDR2 (germline): SGHTA, FQGNSA. This CDR3 is 12 amino acids long. The CDR3 region has the DNA TGTGCCAGCAGCTTAGGAACTAGCGCGCAGTTCTTC. Its translation is CASSLGTSAQFF.

The chain employs TRBV4-2 and TRBJ2-2; TRBD2 aligns across 10 bases. CDR1 LGHNA and CDR2 YNFKEQ come from the germline V gene. V shed 3 bases, J shed 4 bases, and the junction held 5 bases outside the gene matches. The CDR3 length is 16 residues. CDR3 sequence (DNA): TGTGCCAGCAGCCACTCTAGCGGGAGTATCACCGGGGAGCTGTTTTTT. Translation: CASSHSSGSITGELFF.

CDR3 sequence: CASSLEGRRSYEQYF. The CDR3 DNA sequence: TGTGCCAGCAGCTTGGAGGGGCGGCGGAGCTACGAGCAGTACTTC. This chain links TRBV5-6 with TRBJ2-7; a possible D gene is TRBD1 (5 bases). V was cut by 0 bases and J by 3 bases, with 13 bases left in between. From germline, CDR1 is SGHDT and CDR2 YYEEEE. The CDR3 runs to 15 residues.

This clone occurred a few times. The CDR3: CASSSGTGGGYGYTF. The CDR3 DNA reads as TGTGCCAGCAGTTCCGGGACAGGGGGAGGCTATGGCTACACCTTC. This rearrangement joins TRBV28 to TRBJ1-2, with TRBD1 matching over 11 bases. CDR1 is MDHEN, CDR2 SYDVKM, per germline. Trimming took 4 bases from V and 4 from J; bases not matched to a gene: 5. This CDR3 comprises 15 residues.

The chain is built from TRBV7-9 and TRBJ2-7; 8 nucleotides agree with TRBD2. The CDR3 is 15 amino acids. Germline assignment: CDR1 SEHNR and CDR2 FQNEAQ (reference sequence). Unmatched junction bases numbered 11, after V lost 7 bases and J lost 3 bases. CDR3 in amino acids: CASTRSSGLVYEQYF. CDR3 coding DNA: TGTGCCAGCACTCGTTCGTCGGGACTAGTCTACGAGCAGTACTTC.

The rearrangement joins TRBV5-4 to TRBJ2-3; 8 positions match TRBD2. The J segment lost 4 bases and the V segment lost 4 bases, leaving 5 bases of the junction unmatched. Germline CDR1 SGHNT, CDR2 YYREEE (reference sequence). The CDR3 runs to 14 residues. The CDR3 protein is CASSPSGGADTQYF. The DNA of the CDR3 is TGTGCCAGCAGCCCCAGCGGGGGTGCAGATACGCAGTATTTT. The variable domain in full, completed from reference TRBV5-4 and TRBJ2-3, reads ETGVTQSPTHLIKTRGQQVTLRCSSQSGHNTVSWYQQALGQGPQFIFQYYREEENGRGNFPPRFSGLQFPNYSSELNVNALELDDSALYLCASSPSGGADTQYFGPGTRLTVL.

The rearrangement links TRBV7-7 to TRBJ2-5; a weak D match, TRBD2 (5 bases). The V end was cut by 1 base, the J end by 2 bases, with 11 bases between. Germline CDR1 SSHAT, CDR2 FNYEAQ (reference sequence). The CDR3 runs to 15 residues. Written as DNA, the CDR3 is TGTGCCAGCAGCTTAGATTGGGGAGATCAAGAGACCCAGTACTTC. This gives the protein CASSLDWGDQETQYF.

This clone was seen a handful of times. The chain recombines TRBV5-1 with TRBJ1-3; no reliable D call. There are 17 residues in the CDR3. Germline lookup yields CDR1 SGHRS and CDR2 YFSETQ. V was clipped by 5 bases and J by 0 bases, with 18 bases between them. The CDR3: CASSHEGTANSGNTIYF. The CDR3 DNA reads as TGCGCCAGCAGTCACGAGGGCACGGCGAACTCTGGAAACACCATATATTTT.

This clone appeared once. J is TRBJ1-2 and V is TRBV5-8; a weak D match, TRBD1 (5 bases). The germline gives CDR1 SGHTS, CDR2 YDEGEE. Trimming left V 2 bases short and J 7 bases short, with 15 bases between. This CDR3 has 14 amino acids. The CDR3 here is CASSLRSQGGGYTF. DNA for the CDR3: TGTGCCAGCAGCTTAAGGTCGCAGGGCGGTGGCTACACCTTC.

This rearrangement joins TRBV12-5 to TRBJ2-7; 8 positions match TRBD1. The CDR3 extends over 15 amino acids. Germline CDR1 and CDR2: LGHNT and FRNRAP. V was pared by 2 bases and J by 2 bases, with 5 bases of the junction left unmatched. As DNA, the CDR3 is TGTGCTAGTGGTTTGTTTTGGACAGGGACCTACGAGCAGTACTTC. Its translation: CASGLFWTGTYEQYF.

The chain recombines TRBV5-5 with TRBJ2-2; D is unclear. V was cut by 1 base and J by 7 bases, with 14 bases left in between. This CDR3 spans 15 amino acids. Germline lookup yields CDR1 SGHKS and CDR2 YYEKEE (reference sequence). The CDR3 is CASSLSAFDIGELFF. Written as DNA, the CDR3 is TGTGCCAGCAGCTTGAGTGCGTTTGACATCGGGGAGCTGTTTTTT.